This TCR beta chain stems from a study of blood T cells in healthy people across ages. Study outcomes and limitations: Higher diversity, along with more naive CD4+ cells, distinguished long-lived donors from aged donors.

Caucasian individuals from Russia who were healthy and aged roughly 6 to 90 acted as donors. V lost 4 bases to trimming and J lost 4 bases; unmatched junction nucleotides: 10. CDR1 SGHRS and CDR2 YFSETQ come from the germline V gene. This CDR3 has 15 residues. Then a second PCR, running roughly 6 to 11 cycles, was carried out with a sample-barcoded 5' primer and a J-beta primer mix. TCRdb re-called the 5' RACE reads through MiXCR, storing one row per CDR3 protein. Found here are under 800,000 distinct CDR3 sequences, about 40% of them singletons; the top ten hold 20% to 25%. A note on this clonotype: The target antigen is unknown.

The chain uses TRBV5-1 and TRBJ1-1, with TRBD1 identical over 7 bases. This receptor was identified in a woman aged 60 to 75 in good health. The sequenced material came from blood. The CDR3 region is CASSPTGRDGTEAFF. The CDR3 DNA reads TGCGCCAGCAGCCCGACAGGGAGAGACGGCACTGAAGCTTTCTTT. The full variable domain, rest sourced from reference TRBV5-1 and TRBJ1-1, is KAGVTQTPRYLIKTRGQQVTLSCSPISGHRSVSWYQQTPGQGLQFLFEYFSETQRNKGNFPGRFSGRQFSNSRSEMNVSTLELGDSALYLCASSPTGRDGTEAFFGQGTRLTVV.